These T cell receptor beta chains were read from a single sample in a study of T-cell memory formation after mild COVID-19. One entry per CDR3 protein, called by TCRdb with MiXCR from the 5' RACE reads. Seen here are 430,000 or so distinct CDR3 sequences, roughly 25% observed once, and the top ten hold approximately 12%. The sample was PBMCs or a T cell subset sorted from them (not recorded which). All receptors come from an adult woman who had mild COVID-19 (a few samples of this study predate the infection). Cell type and time point are not known. Both conserved end residues are part of each CDR3. Fields, in order: V gene, J gene, D gene, clone size, CDR3 protein, CDR3 DNA. The D gene is left open where the match is weak. Only part of the rows carry a size: once, few, many, or a class if the clone is expanded.

TRBV15,TRBJ2-2,TRBD2,-,CATSRAGRASGELFF,TGTGCCACCAGCAGAGCTGGGAGGGCATCCGGGGAGCTGTTTTTT
TRBV3-1,TRBJ2-7,-,few,CASSQGTAPLSYEQYF,TGTGCCAGCAGCCAAGGGACCGCCCCGCTCTCCTACGAGCAGTACTTC
TRBV5-5,TRBJ2-7,-,-,CASSFSGVNYEQYF,TGTGCCAGCAGCTTCTCGGGGGTCAACTACGAGCAGTACTTC
TRBV18,TRBJ1-2,-,-,CASSPGGGYTF,TGTGCCAGCTCACCGGGGGGTGGCTACACCTTC
TRBV5-1,TRBJ2-1,-,few,CASSVSGSYNEQFF,TGCGCCAGCAGCGTAAGCGGTTCCTACAATGAGCAGTTCTTC
TRBV7-9,TRBJ2-7,-,-,CASSTAAQGRYEQYF,TGTGCCAGCAGCACAGCGGCACAAGGCCGTTACGAGCAGTACTTC
TRBV5-5,TRBJ2-1,-,few,CASALASYEQFF,TGTGCCAGCGCTCTAGCCTCCTATGAGCAGTTCTTC
TRBV4-3,TRBJ2-7,-,few,CASSQDSTGNTYEQYF,TGCGCCAGCAGCCAAGATTCGACAGGAAATACCTACGAGCAGTACTTC
TRBV6-5,TRBJ2-1,TRBD1,-,CASSYARAGGWNEQFF,TGTGCCAGCAGTTACGCTCGGGCAGGGGGCTGGAATGAGCAGTTCTTC
TRBV4-1,TRBJ2-1,TRBD2,-,CASSQGVSSGGGNEQFF,TGCGCCAGCAGCCAAGGTGTATCTAGCGGGGGTGGGAATGAGCAGTTCTTC
TRBV21-1,TRBJ2-5,-,few,CASRPDETQYF,TGTGCCAGCCGCCCTGACGAGACCCAGTACTTC
TRBV24-1,TRBJ1-2,TRBD1,-,CATSETGTGPHGYTF,TGTGCCACCAGTGAAACCGGGACAGGGCCCCACGGCTACACCTTC
TRBV4-1,TRBJ1-1,-,-,CASSQFPSRYSEAFF,TGCGCCAGCAGCCAATTTCCTAGTCGTTATTCTGAAGCTTTCTTT
TRBV24-1,TRBJ2-1,-,-,CATSDFRGYNEQFF,TGTGCCACCAGTGATTTCCGAGGGTACAATGAGCAGTTCTTC
TRBV27,TRBJ1-4,-,few,CASSHGGAGPEKLFF,TGTGCCAGCAGCCATGGCGGGGCAGGGCCTGAAAAACTGTTTTTT
TRBV12-3/TRBV12-4,TRBJ2-7,-,few,CASSFVGPLGYEQYF,TGTGCCAGCAGTTTCGTGGGCCCCTTGGGTTACGAGCAGTACTTC
TRBV12-3/TRBV12-4,TRBJ2-7,TRBD1,-,CASSGQGHPYEQYF,TGTGCCAGCAGTGGACAGGGGCATCCTTACGAGCAGTACTTC
TRBV7-9,TRBJ2-1,TRBD1,few,CASSLEGTALNEQFF,TGTGCCAGCAGCTTAGAAGGGACAGCGCTTAATGAGCAGTTCTTC
TRBV29-1,TRBJ2-7,-,-,CSVVGTVAYEQYF,TGCAGCGTTGTGGGGACTGTAGCCTACGAGCAGTACTTC
TRBV24-1,TRBJ2-3,-,few,CATSDWGETDTQYF,TGTGCCACCAGTGATTGGGGAGAGACAGATACGCAGTATTTT
TRBV7-8,TRBJ2-3,TRBD2,few,CASSASGGMRTDTQYF,TGTGCCAGCAGCGCGTCGGGAGGGATGAGGACAGATACGCAGTATTTT
TRBV24-1,TRBJ1-1,-,few,CATRGAGTEAFF,TGTGCCACCAGAGGTGCGGGCACTGAAGCTTTCTTT